This TCR beta chain is drawn from a study of cytomegalovirus exposure and HLA in healthy donors (TCRdb year 2017). A note on the overall study: In an earlier analysis of approximately 640 of the donors, around 300 Gb of sequence data and roughly 100 million unique TCR beta sequences from about 180 million T cells were reported. Roughly 300 gigabases of sequencing data and tens of millions of unique TCR sequences were included in an early release covering under 650 HLA-typed donors. The genetic ancestry cluster associated with self-reported Caucasian donors included 65% to 90% of the 398 genotyped donors. The study aimed to test whether cataloging public T cell receptors could reveal signatures of past pathogen exposure. The T cell repertoires of around 730 subjects were profiled by immunosequencing and related to cytomegalovirus serostatus. Besides the first cohort of roughly 660 subjects, a separate validation cohort made up of about 120 different subjects was used. High-throughput TCR immunosequencing, statistical association of individual TCRs with disease status, and machine learning were combined to predict cytomegalovirus infection status. In a later analysis, previously published TCR beta repertoires from about 640 donors were re-analyzed and high-resolution HLA genotyping was added so that TCR occurrence patterns could be studied. Rather than drawing on any new phenotypic data, the later analysis identified candidate immune exposures from TCR beta sequences and the way those sequences occurred across donors. To decide whether each TCR beta V gene segment behaved as functional or pseudogenic, an earlier analysis of 587 of the donors relied on high-throughput TCR beta sequencing. Donor age, sex, ethnicity and CMV serostatus were collected together with the repertoire data. Genome-wide SNP genotypes for about 65% of the 666 donors were used in a later genetic analysis, which treated that subset as a discovery cohort. Every repertoire in the discovery cohort had been generated on one and the same sequencing platform. Both class I and class II loci were covered by HLA typing, at four-digit resolution. Typing coverage varied by locus: about 620-640 donors for A, B, C, DRB1 and DQB1; approximately 560 for DQA1; more than 600 for DPA1; approximately 470 for DPB1. Because of strong linkage in the cohort, roughly five DR-DQ haplotypes were treated as single units for association and clustering. Among 398 genotyped donors of the cohort, an average of 235,054 unique TCR beta nucleotide sequences were sequenced per donor, roughly 20% of them non-productive. What the authors observed across the whole study: Sequencing depth was assumed to be roughly uniform across donors in the presence/absence analyses, though that assumption may not hold. A few of the identified cytomegalovirus-associated TCR beta chains were confirmed in vitro to be specific for cytomegalovirus antigens. Because some donors lacked HLA typing at each locus, the association tests relied only on the typed subset. In a later analysis, the rate of TCR association differed among HLA loci, with DRB1 alleles having the most associated TCRs and HLA-C alleles having the fewest. A further reported finding was that TCR beta sequences accurately predicted the HLA-A and HLA-B alleles for most subjects in the first cohort. Specific HLA alleles were associated with 15,000 to 20,000 TCR beta sequences at a false discovery rate of 0.05 in a later analysis. Because the 87-base-pair reads could not distinguish some IMGT-functional V segments, including TRBV6-2 and TRBV6-3, those segments were excluded. In a later analysis, several top co-occurrence clusters were reported to appear linked to parvovirus B19, influenza, CMV and Epstein-Barr virus. The authors suggested that the approach could potentially be extended to other disease states and immunological phenotypes. In a later analysis, most CMV-associated TCR beta chains were found to appear HLA-restricted, with HLA associations seemingly driven largely by CMV exposure. In an earlier analysis of a few hundred of the donors, most TCR beta V segments were observed in productive rearrangements about 87% or about 30% of the time, broadly matching IMGT annotations. Correlated functional status among segregating V segments might be attributable to linkage disequilibrium, but an unknown experimental factor could not be ruled out. In the study, approximately 160 TCR beta chains were listed as associated with cytomegalovirus. According to a later genetic analysis, donors in an Asian-associated ancestry cluster had fewer N-insertions in productive TCRs than the roughly 700-donor mean. A later analysis found that HLA-associated TCR beta chains were more clonally expanded and had lower generation probabilities than equally common non-associated chains. V-gene and J-gene trimming of TCR beta chains was associated with a missense DCLRE1C variant in a later genetic analysis, and the association was replicated in an independent cohort. While some public TCRs were present in many individuals, most TCR sequences turned up only very rarely across donors. When HLA alleles, especially DR and DQ, strongly co-occurred, attributing TCR associations to individual alleles was difficult. CMV serostatus was the only immune exposure information available for the cohort. A cluster of highly shared sequence variants was judged likely to be a technical artifact of the sequencing pipeline. This cohort had only TCR beta chains sequenced, and the lack of alpha or paired-chain data limited which features could be detected. Because counts were too low, about 18 rarely observed V segments, including chromosome 9 orphons, were excluded from the earlier analysis of 587 of the donors. The classifier was reported to diagnose cytomegalovirus status with high specificity and sensitivity in both the original and validation cohorts.

The germline V gene yields SGDLS for CDR1 and YYNGEE for CDR2. Cut back by 3 bases and 8 bases, the V and J ends lie 6 bases apart. The CDR3 numbers 11 residues from cysteine through phenylalanine. CDR3 DNA only is kept here, 33 bases in frame from base 1. Libraries were constructed by the immunoSEQ multiplex PCR assay. A mixture of 60 forward primers for TCR Vbeta segments and 13 reverse primers for TCR Jbeta segments was used in the multiplex PCR. A multiplex PCR assay on genomic DNA amplified the CDR3 region of rearranged TCR beta genes. On the Illumina HiSeq System, the amplified TCR beta libraries were sequenced as 87-base-pair reads. The study's own analysis went as follows. In a later analysis, some 80 million unique TCR beta chains were counted across the 690 or so repertoires, and around 10 million of these chains were shared by at least two donors. Raw reads were error-corrected and collapsed into unique sequences by a nearest-neighbor algorithm in which closely related sequences were merged to remove PCR and sequencing errors. To assign V, D and J gene segments, CDR3 sequences were aligned to IMGT reference sequences. For a sequence to be retained, at least a six-nucleotide match to both a V gene segment and a J gene segment was required. A rearrangement was called productive if the CDR3 had no stop codons and remained in frame with V and J, and every other rearrangement was called non-productive. Following IMGT convention, CDR3 was defined as the stretch from the second conserved V-encoded cysteine up to the conserved J-encoded phenylalanine. Sequences without an unambiguous match to a single V gene segment were excluded from the earlier analysis of approximately 560 of the donors. In an earlier analysis of 450 to 750 of the donors, a V segment was called functional when productive rearrangements were above 56.7%, and segregating when the standard deviation between donors exceeded 5%. To diagnose cytomegalovirus status from the catalog of TCR beta chain sequences, a statistical classification framework was built. V and J gene assignment, in a later analysis, came from comparing TCR nucleotide sequences with IMGT/GENE-DB human TR gene sequences. Using the TCRdist pipeline, a later analysis assigned CDR3 sequences along with most-parsimonious VDJ recombination scenarios. In a later analysis, each TCR beta chain was defined by its CDR3 amino acid sequence together with its V-gene family, and reads lacking a unique V-gene family were excluded. As a way to deal with suspected cross-contamination and a sequencing artifact, a later analysis dropped 450 to 600 nucleotide sequences that were highly shared and had low generation probability. A later analysis calculated a clonal expansion index for each public chain from normalized within-repertoire ranks of inferred template counts. In a later analysis, generation probabilities were computed using a VDJ recombination model fitted to out-of-frame rearrangements, and the results were checked against IGoR. Hypergeometric tests were used in a later analysis to score TCR-TCR, TCR-HLA and TCR-CMV co-occurrence, with a repertoire-size bias correction applied to the TCR pairs. A later analysis estimated false discovery rates by permuting HLA or CMV assignments 20 times. A later analysis grouped co-occurring TCRs with DBSCAN, adding TCRdist sequence similarity when clustering within HLA-allele-positive subsets. Co-occurrence clustering excluded repertoires with fewer than 30,000 or more than 120,000 public chains, plus five with anomalous nucleotide sharing. This immuneACCESS table, as held by TCRdb, lists in-frame sequences with V and J called but not all clones. Of the missing ones, under half trace to an unresolved V gene in checked studies; the others have no known cause. The V and J calls and clone size are taken from that table; D and trimming were inferred from the DNA. The sample records 110,000 or so clones, roughly 82% of which are singletons. The ten top clones hold 11% of the sample.

Note on this clone: Its target antigen remains unknown. There are no base qualities to consult, and no much larger clone falls within one base.

In total, approximately 690 healthy bone marrow donors made up the cohort. All cohort members were sampled while nominally healthy, although unrecorded immune exposures were likely present. The donor tested CMV seropositive and was one of the 289 seropositive cohort members. Every donor gave a peripheral blood sample, and the peripheral blood mononuclear cells from that sample were used for TCR beta sequencing. Genomic DNA was extracted from the blood cell samples with the Qiagen DNeasy Blood Extraction Kit. The TCR originated in a man aged 35 to 55 in good health and CMV-seropositive. The sample comprised PBMCs. Recombination connected TRBV9 to TRBJ2-4; TRBD1 might be the D gene, on 6 matching bases. The CDR3 region reads CASSEGDIQYF. Here is the DNA: TGTGCCAGCAGCGAGGGGGACATTCAGTACTTC.